This T cell receptor beta chain is from a study of CD8 T cells in Susac syndrome. TCR beta from blood CD8+ and CD4+ T cells was sequenced. The study used healthy donors as controls matched for age and sex. Purification of the CD8+ and CD4+ T cells relied on negative isolation, and TEMRA cells underwent FACS enrichment. Germline V gene sequence: CDR1 SGHVS, CDR2 FQNEAQ. There are 18 residues in the CDR3. Trimming took 0 bases from V and 0 from J, leaving 15 bases between them. The authors reverse transcribed roughly 0.5 to 1 ug RNA with random hexamers. Amplification of TCR beta CDR3 spanned 54 Vbeta and 13 Jbeta via immunoSEQ multiplex PCR. In TCRdb, the immunoSEQ multiplex PCR reads were re-called with MiXCR into one record per CDR3 protein. The sample lists fewer than 35,000 distinct CDR3 sequences, 94% occurring once.

This clonotype originated in a human donor in good health. The chain has TRBV7-8 and TRBJ2-1, with D maybe TRBD2 (7 bases). The sample consisted of CD8+ T cells from PBMCs. For the CDR3, the DNA is TGTGCCAGCAGCTTAGCGTTGGGGGGGGGCCCCTCCTACAATGAGCAGTTCTTC. Translating gives CASSLALGGGPSYNEQFF. Full variable domain (missing parts from reference TRBV7-8 and TRBJ2-1): GAGVSQSPRYKVAKRGQDVALRCDPISGHVSLFWYQQALGQGPEFLTYFQNEAQLDKSGLPSDRFFAERPEGSVSTLKIQRTQQEDSAVYLCASSLALGGGPSYNEQFFGPGTRLTVL.